The 30 T cell receptor beta chains below were found in one sample sequenced in a study of CD8+CD57+ T cells in acquired aplastic anemia (dated by TCRdb to the late 2010s). The run used an Illumina HiSeq 2000. TCR beta VDJ combination and CDR3 sequence profiling used genomic DNA as the template. Using fastp at Q25 and MiXCR, TCRdb reprocessed the public reads and kept productive beta chains. For every CDR3 protein sequence, its rows merge into one entry that carries the most common genes and DNA. This sample has about 130,000 distinct CDR3 sequences in its table, and 48% of those were observed once. Roughly 2.5% of the sample belongs to the ten largest clones. Sequencing was carried out using sorted CD4+, CD8+, or CD8+CD57+ T cells (not recorded which) from PBMCs. All receptors derive from a human donor in good health, serving as a control.

The chain carries TRBV29-1 and TRBJ2-1; 9 nucleotides match TRBD2. Germline CDR1 is SQVTM and CDR2 is ANQGSEA. The CDR3 spans 13 residues. The V segment lost 6 bases and the J segment 8 bases; nucleotides outside the gene matches: 8. This chain's CDR3 is CSVVAGAIDEQFF. CDR3 DNA: TGCAGCGTCGTAGCGGGAGCAATCGATGAGCAGTTCTTC.

This clonotype was seen at least ten times. The chain recombines TRBV19 with TRBJ1-2; D is possibly TRBD1 (5 bases). This CDR3 is 15 amino acids long. Trimming cost V 9 bases and J 4 bases, with 21 bases left between them. In germline, CDR1 is LNHDA, CDR2 SQIVND (reference sequence). CDR3 amino acids: CASQNPGEPIYGYTF. DNA for the CDR3: TGTGCCAGCCAGAACCCGGGGGAACCAATCTATGGCTACACCTTC.

This chain joins TRBV7-7 and TRBJ2-7; 8 bases map to TRBD2. Germline V gene sequence: CDR1 SSHAT, CDR2 FNYEAQ (reference sequence). The CDR3 is 12 residues long. The CDR3: CAIGTSDYEQYF. In DNA form, the CDR3 reads TGTGCGATCGGGACTAGTGACTACGAGCAGTACTTC.

The gene calls are TRBV24-1 and TRBJ2-2, with 7 nucleotides matching TRBD2. CDR1 is KGHDR, CDR2 SFDVKD, per germline. V lost 9 bases and J lost 1; bases outside the gene matches: 7. The CDR3 consists of 15 residues. The CDR3 DNA reads TGTGCCACCGAAGCTAGCGGTCAGAACACCGGGGAGCTGTTTTTT. This translates into CATEASGQNTGELFF.

CDR3 amino acids: CASSLGHGTSGGGYEQYF. CDR3 nucleotide sequence: TGTGCCAGCAGCTTAGGACATGGGACTAGCGGGGGTGGGTACGAGCAGTACTTC. This chain uses TRBV11-1 with TRBJ2-7; 14 bases line up with TRBD2. From germline, CDR1 is SGHAT and CDR2 FQDESV (reference sequence). CDR3 length: 18 amino acids. The V segment lost 1 base and the J segment 4 bases; nucleotides outside the gene matches: 9.

The V and J genes are TRBV15 and TRBJ1-1; D uncertain. The CDR3 is 16 residues long. In germline, CDR1 is LNHNV, CDR2 YYDKDF (reference sequence). Trimming left V 1 base short and J 3 bases short, with 15 bases between. The CDR3 region is CATSRGHFRLDTEAFF. CDR3 bases: TGTGCCACCAGCAGAGGACATTTCCGGCTGGACACTGAAGCTTTCTTT.

As to this clonotype: It is unclear where the CDR3 begins or ends on the DNA, so no DNA is shown, and the CDR3 is as TCRdb lists it. The genes are TRBV25-1 and TRBJ1-5. Ends included, the CDR3 has 22 residues. CDR1 is MGHDK, CDR2 SYGVNS, per germline. CDR3 loop: CASSSWPPRTMATPSRLLAQHF.

This clonotype was seen at least ten times. The chain links TRBV12-3 or TRBV12-4 to TRBJ2-3; D unclear. The CDR3 contains 14 residues. V was cut by 6 bases and J by 0 bases, with 10 bases left in between. The CDR3: CASSLAMSTDTQYF. CDR3 in DNA: TGTGCCAGCAGCTTGGCTATGAGCACAGATACGCAGTATTTT.

This clonotype was recorded only once. A single base separates this from a much larger clone, so it may be a read error. This sequence joins TRBV30 and TRBJ1-4; no definite D call. CDR3 length equals 13 residues. The V gene lost 3 bases and the J gene lost 7 bases, with 12 bases spanning the gap. Per germline, CDR1 GTSNPN and CDR2 SVGIG (reference sequence). CDR3 amino acids: CAWRGNGAEKLFF. In DNA form, the CDR3 reads TGTGCCTGGAGAGGCAACGGAGCTGAAAAACTGTTTTTT.

This chain joins TRBV29-1 and TRBJ2-7; 10 nucleotides agree with TRBD1. The V and J ends lost 7 bases and 2 bases, in that order; junction bases with no gene match: 5. The CDR3 is 13 residues long. The V gene's germline CDR1 is SQVTM and CDR2 ANQGSEA. CDR3 sequence (DNA): TGCAGCGCCCTGGGACAGGGGCCCTACGAGCAGTACTTC. This encodes CSALGQGPYEQYF.

The sample holds many counts of this clonotype. The V and J genes are TRBV6-1 and TRBJ1-4; D remains unclear. In germline, CDR1 is MNHNS, CDR2 SASEGT. V shed 6 bases and J shed 6 bases, with 5 bases lying between them. This CDR3 spans 11 amino acids. The CDR3 sequence is CASRDYEKLFF. In nucleotides, the CDR3 is TGTGCCAGCAGGGACTATGAAAAACTGTTTTTT.

This clonotype showed up many times. This chain links TRBV20-1 with TRBJ1-2, with a weak D call TRBD1 (6 bases). Looked up from germline, CDR1 is DFQATT and CDR2 is SNEGSKA (reference sequence). Trimming cost V 1 base and J 11 bases, with 23 bases left between them. The CDR3 totals 15 residues. CDR3 residues: CSARVTGGRGGRYTF. In DNA form, the CDR3 reads TGCAGTGCTAGAGTGACAGGAGGAAGGGGGGGTCGGTACACCTTC.

The chain is built from TRBV4-1 and TRBJ2-7; TRBD2 matches at 14 bases. Germline CDR1 MGHRA, CDR2 YSYEKL. Trimming took 1 base from V and 3 from J; bases not matched to a gene: 8. The CDR3 extends over 18 amino acids. CDR3 sequence: CASSQASGLAGVYYEQYF. DNA of the CDR3: TGCGCCAGCAGCCAAGCATCGGGACTAGCGGGGGTTTACTACGAGCAGTACTTC.

This chain links TRBV9 with TRBJ2-1, with 8 positions matching TRBD2. The ends lost 5 bases at V and 5 bases at J; junction bases unmatched: 0. This CDR3 has 12 amino acids. Per the germline V gene, CDR1 is SGDLS and CDR2 is YYNGEE. CDR3 in amino acids: CASRLADNEQFF. Written as DNA, the CDR3 is TGTGCCAGCAGACTAGCGGACAATGAGCAGTTCTTC.

This clonotype has only a few counts. A much larger clone sits a single nucleotide away, making a read error possible. The V call is TRBV12-3 or TRBV12-4, the J call TRBJ2-2; D is perhaps TRBD1 (6 bases). The CDR3 is made up of 14 amino acids. Trimming stripped 6 bases from V and 4 bases from J, with 12 bases between. This CDR3 is CASSPDRSTGELFF. CDR3 in DNA: TGTGCCAGCAGCCCCGACAGGAGCACCGGGGAGCTGTTTTTT.

This clonotype was recorded once. The chain links TRBV7-9 to TRBJ1-2; no clear D gene. CDR3 length: 12 amino acids. From germline, CDR1 is SEHNR and CDR2 FQNEAQ (reference sequence). The V end lost 4 bases, the J end lost 4 bases, and 7 bases lay between the germline ends. The CDR3, as DNA: TGTGCCAGCAGCTGGAGGTCCTATGGCTACACCTTC. Amino acid sequence: CASSWRSYGYTF.

This clonotype was observed at least ten times. The gene calls are TRBV7-2 and TRBJ2-5; D not resolved. This CDR3 comprises 16 residues. CDR1 is SGHTA, CDR2 FQGNSA, per germline. Trimming stripped 4 bases from V and 4 bases from J, with 19 bases between. CDR3 amino acids: CASSYRSGAVGETQYF. CDR3 nucleotide sequence: TGTGCCAGCAGCTACCGTTCGGGCGCCGTGGGAGAGACCCAGTACTTC.

This clonotype occurred a few times. The chain links TRBV7-2 to TRBJ2-3; D tentatively reads TRBD1 or TRBD2 (6 bases each). The germline V and J ends were trimmed by 5 bases and 6 bases, with 12 bases remaining between them. Germline V gene data show CDR1 as SGHTA and CDR2 as FQGNSA. The CDR3 contains 13 residues. The CDR3 here is CASSTRRGDTQYF. In nucleotides, the CDR3 is TGTGCCAGCAGCACCAGGAGGGGGGATACGCAGTATTTT.

This clonotype was seen repeatedly, ten times or more. The V gene is TRBV20-1, the J gene TRBJ2-2; D may be TRBD2 (5 bases). Trimming cost V 3 bases and J 1 base, with 9 bases left between them. The CDR3 totals 14 residues. CDR1 and CDR2 from the germline V gene are DFQATT and SNEGSKA (reference sequence). For the CDR3, the DNA is TGCAGTGCTAGGGTCCGGGAGAACACCGGGGAGCTGTTTTTT. The encoded protein is CSARVRENTGELFF.

This clonotype was seen many times. The rearrangement joins TRBV5-6 to TRBJ1-5; no clear D gene. Between the trimmed V and J ends, which lost 2 bases and 0 bases, there was a span of 9 bases. Germline-derived CDR1 and CDR2 are SGHDT and YYEEEE. CDR3 size: 15 residues. The CDR3 nucleotides are TGTGCCAGCAGCTTTTCTCTCCTTAGCAATCAGCCCCAGCATTTT. Translated, it gives CASSFSLLSNQPQHF. Complete variable domain (other parts from reference TRBV5-6 and TRBJ1-5): DAGVTQSPTHLIKTRGQQVTLRCSPKSGHDTVSWYQQALGQGPQFIFQYYEEEERQRGNFPDRFSGHQFPNYSSELNVNALLLGDSALYLCASSFSLLSNQPQHFGDGTRLSIL.

The chain recombines TRBV10-3 with TRBJ1-2, with 9 bases matching TRBD1. The CDR3 extends over 14 amino acids. J was trimmed by 7 bases and V by 6 bases; bases with no gene match: 9. CDR1 is ENHRY, CDR2 SYGVKD, per germline. In nucleotides, the CDR3 is TGTGCCATCAGGCTACAGGGGGCCTCTGGTGGCTACACCTTC. Its protein is CAIRLQGASGGYTF.

The genes are TRBV24-1 and TRBJ2-1; D remains unclear. Trimming took 7 bases from V and 13 from J, leaving 13 bases between them. In germline, CDR1 is KGHDR, CDR2 SFDVKD. The CDR3 runs 11 residues. The CDR3 loop is CATRSGQDQFF. CDR3 sequence (DNA): TGTGCCACCAGGTCCGGGCAAGACCAGTTCTTC.

The table lists this clonotype with many counts. The chain couples TRBV9 to TRBJ2-3; D is perhaps TRBD1 or TRBD2 (5 bases each). The CDR3 totals 18 residues. V gave up 6 bases and J gave up 0 bases, with 23 bases separating them. From germline, CDR1 is SGDLS and CDR2 YYNGEE. Written as DNA, the CDR3 is TGTGCCAGCAACGGGGCCGCGAGCAATTCTCCTAGCACAGATACGCAGTATTTT. Encoded protein: CASNGAASNSPSTDTQYF. Filled out from reference TRBV9 and TRBJ2-3, the complete variable domain reads DSGVTQTPKHLITATGQRVTLRCSPRSGDLSVYWYQQSLDQGLQFLIQYYNGEERAKGNILERFSAQQFPDLHSELNLSSLELGDSALYFCASNGAASNSPSTDTQYFGPGTRLTVL.

Notes on this clonotype: The final CDR3 position lacks the conserved phenylalanine or tryptophan, pointing to a likely read error. V usage is TRBV27 and J usage is TRBJ2-7; 7 positions match TRBD1. The length of the CDR3 is 15 residues. V dropped 2 bases and J dropped 3; count of bases not matched to a gene: 7. Germline-derived CDR1 and CDR2 are MNHEY and SMNVEV (reference sequence). CDR3 sequence (DNA): TGTGCCAGCAGTTTAAAGGGGACAGCGATCTACGAGCAGTACCTC. This codes for CASSLKGTAIYEQYL.

Ten or more counts support this clonotype. The chain combines TRBV15 with TRBJ1-1; no clear D gene. V lost 3 bases and J 1 base, leaving 15 bases between the germline ends. The CDR3 consists of 16 residues. Germline V gene data show CDR1 as LNHNV and CDR2 as YYDKDF (reference sequence). CDR3 sequence: CATSRGELVANTEAFF. Here the CDR3 DNA reads TGTGCCACCAGCAGGGGTGAGTTGGTTGCGAACACTGAAGCTTTCTTT. The full variable domain, completed using reference TRBV15 and TRBJ1-1, is DAMVIQNPRYQVTQFGKPVTLSCSQTLNHNVMYWYQQKSSQAPKLLFHYYDKDFNNEADTPDNFQSRRPNTSFCFLDIRSPGLGDTAMYLCATSRGELVANTEAFFGQGTRLTVV.

The table lists this clonotype with many counts. The chain is built from TRBV2 and TRBJ2-1; TRBD2 is a possible D gene (6 bases). Germline V gene lookup returns CDR1 SNHLY and CDR2 FYNNEI. The CDR3 runs to 14 residues. V was shortened by 8 bases and J by 4 bases, with 15 bases between the two germline ends. The CDR3 protein is CASEVGGVYNEQFF. Written as DNA, the CDR3 is TGTGCCAGCGAAGTAGGCGGGGTGTACAATGAGCAGTTCTTC. Full variable domain (outside the CDR3, taken from reference TRBV2 and TRBJ2-1): EPEVTQTPSHQVTQMGQEVILRCVPISNHLYFYWYRQILGQKVEFLVSFYNNEISEKSEIFDDQFSVERPDGSNFTLKIRSTKLEDSAMYFCASEVGGVYNEQFFGPGTRLTVL.

Comment on this clonotype: A much larger clone is a single base away; this may be a read error. The rearrangement links TRBV18 to TRBJ1-1, with D perhaps matching TRBD1 (5 bases). The V end was cut by 8 bases, the J end by 4 bases, with 20 bases between. There are 15 residues in the CDR3. The V gene's germline CDR1 is KGHSH and CDR2 LQKENI. CDR3 amino acids: CASPRGRGERTEAFF. CDR3 nucleotide sequence: TGTGCCAGCCCAAGAGGGCGGGGGGAACGCACTGAAGCTTTCTTT.

V is TRBV19 and J is TRBJ1-6; D might be TRBD1 (6 bases). The CDR3 runs 15 residues. From germline, CDR1 is LNHDA and CDR2 SQIVND (reference sequence). Trimming stripped 11 bases from V and 8 bases from J, with 22 bases between. As DNA, the CDR3 is TGTGCCTGTGGACGACAGGCCTTGGGAGATTCACCCCTCCACTTT. Residues: CACGRQALGDSPLHF.

The chain has TRBV11-2 and TRBJ2-3; 11 nucleotides align to TRBD2. V was pared by 1 base and J by 6 bases, with 3 bases of the junction left unmatched. This CDR3 spans 15 amino acids. Germline values: CDR1 SGHAT, CDR2 FQNNGV. This CDR3 is CASSLVASGGDTQYF. In DNA form, the CDR3 reads TGTGCCAGCAGCTTAGTTGCTAGCGGGGGGGATACGCAGTATTTT.

Many counts were recorded for this clonotype. The gene calls are TRBV5-1 and TRBJ1-6; TRBD1 agrees at 10 bases. V lost 5 bases to trimming and J lost 8 bases; unmatched junction nucleotides: 4. The CDR3 contains 14 residues. The germline V gene has CDR1 SGHRS and CDR2 YFSETQ. DNA for the CDR3: TGCGCCAGCAGACTTGGACAGGGGGATTCACCCCTCCACTTT. Its protein product is CASRLGQGDSPLHF.